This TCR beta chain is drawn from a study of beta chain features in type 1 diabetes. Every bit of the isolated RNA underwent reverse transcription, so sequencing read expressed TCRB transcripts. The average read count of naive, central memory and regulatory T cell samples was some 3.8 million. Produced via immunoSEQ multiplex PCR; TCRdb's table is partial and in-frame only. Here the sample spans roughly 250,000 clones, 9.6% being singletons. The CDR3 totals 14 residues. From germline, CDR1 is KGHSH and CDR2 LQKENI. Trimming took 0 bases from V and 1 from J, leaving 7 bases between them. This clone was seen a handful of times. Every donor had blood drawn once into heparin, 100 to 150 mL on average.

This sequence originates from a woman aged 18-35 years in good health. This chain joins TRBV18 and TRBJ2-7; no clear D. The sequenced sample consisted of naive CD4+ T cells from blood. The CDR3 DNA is TGTGCCAGCTCACCACCGGCACCATCCTACGAGCAGTACTTC. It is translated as CASSPPAPSYEQYF.